This section outlines one TCR beta chain sequence together with its context. The entry originates in a study of CD8 T cells in Susac syndrome. RNA amounts of roughly 0.45 to 1 ug underwent reverse transcription with random hexamers. TCRdb re-called the immunoSEQ multiplex PCR reads through MiXCR, storing one row per CDR3 protein. The table records around 220,000 distinct CDR3 sequences, more than 85% of them present only once. Sequencing of TCR beta drew on CD8+ and CD4+ T cells from blood. The CD8+ and CD4+ T cells were negatively isolated, with the TEMRA cells enriched by FACS. This CDR3 comprises 13 residues. Germline V gives CDR1 SGHVS, CDR2 FQNEAQ. V was trimmed by 1 base and J by 4 bases, leaving 6 bases between them.

The chain carries TRBV7-8 and TRBJ2-3, with a weak D call TRBD1 (5 bases). The source material was CD8+ T cells from PBMCs. The sequence derives from a human donor with multiple sclerosis. The CDR3 reads CASSLGGSDTQYF. The CDR3 nucleotides are TGTGCCAGCAGCTTAGGGGGCTCAGATACGCAGTATTTT.